This T cell receptor beta chain came from a study of T-cell memory formation after mild COVID-19. Across the study: TCR clustering was largely donor specific. Study results and limitations: Some SARS-CoV-2-responding clones were already detected in memory before infection. Contracting clones from day 15 to 85 had balanced CD4/CD8; later expanders favoured CD4+.

The V gene end was trimmed by 6 bases and the J gene end by 15 bases; junction bases not matched to a gene: 10. The germline V gene has CDR1 MGHRA and CDR2 YSYEKL. This CDR3 comprises 12 residues. Constant-segment primers and 5'RACE yielded cDNA libraries for TCR alpha and TCR beta, each carrying sample barcodes and UMIs. Each CDR3 protein is one row after TCRdb ran MiXCR on the 5' RACE reads. The sample lists 470,000 or so distinct CDR3 sequences, roughly 18% occurring once. Of note for this clonotype: What it binds is not known.

The clonotype originates from a man younger than 30 who had mild COVID-19 (a few samples of this study predate the infection). Cell type and time point are not known. The chain recombines TRBV4-1 with TRBJ1-5; 8 nucleotides line up with TRBD1. The sample comprised PBMCs or a T cell subset sorted from them (not recorded which). CDR3 sequence: CASRRRDRSGHF. Written as DNA, the CDR3 is TGCGCCAGCAGAAGGAGGGACAGGTCGGGGCATTTT.